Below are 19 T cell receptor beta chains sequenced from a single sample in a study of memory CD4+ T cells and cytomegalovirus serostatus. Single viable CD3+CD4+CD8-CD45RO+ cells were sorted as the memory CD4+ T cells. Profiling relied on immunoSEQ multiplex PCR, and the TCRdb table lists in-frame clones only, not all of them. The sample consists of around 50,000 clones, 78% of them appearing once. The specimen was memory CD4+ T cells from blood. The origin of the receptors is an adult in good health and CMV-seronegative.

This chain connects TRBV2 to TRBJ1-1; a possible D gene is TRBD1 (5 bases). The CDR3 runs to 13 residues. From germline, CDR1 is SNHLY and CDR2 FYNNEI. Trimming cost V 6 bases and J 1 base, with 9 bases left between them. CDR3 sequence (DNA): TGTGCCAGCAGCCTCCAGGGGAACACTGAAGCTTTCTTT. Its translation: CASSLQGNTEAFF.

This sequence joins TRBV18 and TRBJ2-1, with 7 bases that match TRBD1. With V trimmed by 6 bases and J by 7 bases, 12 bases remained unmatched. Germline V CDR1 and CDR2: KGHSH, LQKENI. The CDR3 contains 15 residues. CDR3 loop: CASSLRTGSGNEQFF. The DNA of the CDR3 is TGTGCCAGCTCGCTGAGGACAGGATCGGGGAATGAGCAGTTCTTC. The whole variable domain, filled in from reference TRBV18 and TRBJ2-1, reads NAGVMQNPRHLVRRRGQEARLRCSPMKGHSHVYWYRQLPEEGLKFMVYLQKENIIDESGMPKERFSAEFPKEGPSILRIQQVVRGDSAAYFCASSLRTGSGNEQFFGPGTRLTVL.

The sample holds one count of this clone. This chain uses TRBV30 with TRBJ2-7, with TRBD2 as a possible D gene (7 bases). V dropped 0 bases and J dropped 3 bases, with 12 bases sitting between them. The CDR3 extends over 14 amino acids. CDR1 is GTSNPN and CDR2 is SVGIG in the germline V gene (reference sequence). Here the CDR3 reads CAWSVRGALYEQYF. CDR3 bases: TGTGCCTGGAGTGTTCGGGGGGCTCTCTACGAGCAGTACTTC.

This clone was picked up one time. CDR3 nucleotides: TGTGCCAGCAGCGCCGAAGGACAGGTGGTGGCTGAAGCTTTCTTT. Amino acid sequence: CASSAEGQVVAEAFF. The V call is TRBV7-8, the J call TRBJ1-1; 7 bases are shared with TRBD1. Germline V lookup: CDR1 SGHVS, CDR2 FQNEAQ. CDR3 length: 15 amino acids. The trim removed 5 bases at V and 6 bases at J, leaving 12 bases unmatched.

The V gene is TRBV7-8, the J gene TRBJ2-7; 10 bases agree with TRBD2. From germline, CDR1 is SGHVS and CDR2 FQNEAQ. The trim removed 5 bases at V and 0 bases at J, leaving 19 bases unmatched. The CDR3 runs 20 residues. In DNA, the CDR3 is TGTGCCAGCAGCCCGCAAATAGCGGGAGGAGTAGTTCAGAGCTCCTACGAGCAGTACTTC. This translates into CASSPQIAGGVVQSSYEQYF.

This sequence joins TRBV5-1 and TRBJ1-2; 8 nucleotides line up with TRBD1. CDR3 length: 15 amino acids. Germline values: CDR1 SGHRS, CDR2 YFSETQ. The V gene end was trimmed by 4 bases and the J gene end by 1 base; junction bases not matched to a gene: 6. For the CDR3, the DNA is TGCGCCAGCAGCCAGGGGGCTTCTAATAACTATGGCTACACCTTC. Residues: CASSQGASNNYGYTF.

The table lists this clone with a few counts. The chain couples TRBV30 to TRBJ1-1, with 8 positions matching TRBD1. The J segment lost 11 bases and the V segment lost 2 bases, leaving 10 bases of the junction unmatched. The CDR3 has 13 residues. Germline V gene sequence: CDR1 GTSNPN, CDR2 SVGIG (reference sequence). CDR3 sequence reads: CAWSLRAGGYAFF. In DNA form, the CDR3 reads TGTGCCTGGAGTCTCCGGGCAGGGGGCTACGCTTTCTTT.

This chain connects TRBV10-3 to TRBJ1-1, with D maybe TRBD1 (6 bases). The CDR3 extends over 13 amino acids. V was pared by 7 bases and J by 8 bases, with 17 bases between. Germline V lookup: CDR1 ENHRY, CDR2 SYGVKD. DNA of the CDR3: TGTGCCATCAACCCCGGGACAAAGGGAGAAGCTTTCTTT. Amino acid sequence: CAINPGTKGEAFF.

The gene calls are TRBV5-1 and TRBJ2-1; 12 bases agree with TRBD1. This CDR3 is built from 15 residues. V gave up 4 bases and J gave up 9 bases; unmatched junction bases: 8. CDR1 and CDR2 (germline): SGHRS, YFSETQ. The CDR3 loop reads CASSPGTGGYFEQFF. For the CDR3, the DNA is TGCGCCAGCAGCCCTGGGACAGGGGGCTACTTTGAGCAGTTCTTC.

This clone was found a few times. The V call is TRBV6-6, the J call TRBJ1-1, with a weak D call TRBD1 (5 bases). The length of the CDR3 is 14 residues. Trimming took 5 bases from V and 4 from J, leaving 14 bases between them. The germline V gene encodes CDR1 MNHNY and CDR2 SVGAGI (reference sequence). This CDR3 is CASSPSGARTEAFF. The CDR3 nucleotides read TGTGCCAGCAGTCCCTCCGGGGCGCGCACTGAAGCTTTCTTT.

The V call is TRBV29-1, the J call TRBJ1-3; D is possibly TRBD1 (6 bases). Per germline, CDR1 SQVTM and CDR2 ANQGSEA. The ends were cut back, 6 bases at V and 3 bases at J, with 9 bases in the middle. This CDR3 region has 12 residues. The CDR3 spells CSVGDIGNTIYF. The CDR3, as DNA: TGCAGCGTGGGGGACATTGGAAACACCATATATTTT.

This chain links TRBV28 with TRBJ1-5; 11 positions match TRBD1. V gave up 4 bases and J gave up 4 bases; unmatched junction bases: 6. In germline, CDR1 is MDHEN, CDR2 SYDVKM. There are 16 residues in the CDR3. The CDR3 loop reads CASSSPGTGGNQPQHF. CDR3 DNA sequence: TGTGCCAGCAGTTCCCCCGGGACAGGGGGGAATCAGCCCCAGCATTTT.

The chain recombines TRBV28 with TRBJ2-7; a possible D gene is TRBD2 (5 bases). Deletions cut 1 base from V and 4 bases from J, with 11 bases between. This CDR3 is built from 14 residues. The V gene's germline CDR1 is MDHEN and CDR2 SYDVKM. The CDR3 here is CASSLLTNLYEQYF. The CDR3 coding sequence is TGTGCCAGCAGTTTATTGACTAATTTATACGAGCAGTACTTC.

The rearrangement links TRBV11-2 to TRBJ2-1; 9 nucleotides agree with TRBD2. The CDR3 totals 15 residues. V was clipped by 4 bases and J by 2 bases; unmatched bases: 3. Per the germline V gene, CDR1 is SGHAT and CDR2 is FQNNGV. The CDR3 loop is CASSSSGTTYNEQFF. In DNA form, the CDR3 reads TGTGCCAGCAGCTCTAGCGGGACTACCTACAATGAGCAGTTCTTC.

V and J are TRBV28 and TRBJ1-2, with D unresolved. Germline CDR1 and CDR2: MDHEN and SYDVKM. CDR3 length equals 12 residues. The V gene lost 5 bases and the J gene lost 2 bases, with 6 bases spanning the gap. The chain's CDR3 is CASSPTNYGYTF. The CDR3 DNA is TGTGCCAGCAGTCCCACCAACTATGGCTACACCTTC.

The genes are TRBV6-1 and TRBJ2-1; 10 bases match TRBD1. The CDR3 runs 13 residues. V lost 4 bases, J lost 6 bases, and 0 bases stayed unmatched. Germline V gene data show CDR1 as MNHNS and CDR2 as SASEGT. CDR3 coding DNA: TGTGCCAGCAGTGGGGACAGGGGCAATGAGCAGTTCTTC. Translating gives CASSGDRGNEQFF.

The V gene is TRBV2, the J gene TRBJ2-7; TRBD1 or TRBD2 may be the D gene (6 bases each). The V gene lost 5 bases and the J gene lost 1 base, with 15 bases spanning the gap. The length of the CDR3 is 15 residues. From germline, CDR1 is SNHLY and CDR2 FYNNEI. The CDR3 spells CASSKEGGQSYEQYF. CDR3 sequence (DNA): TGTGCCAGCAGTAAAGAGGGGGGTCAGTCCTACGAGCAGTACTTC.

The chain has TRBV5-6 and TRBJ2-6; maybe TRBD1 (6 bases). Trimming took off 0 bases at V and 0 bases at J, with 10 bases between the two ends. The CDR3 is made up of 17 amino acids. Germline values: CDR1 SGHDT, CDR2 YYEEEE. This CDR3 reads CASSLEGESSGANVLTF. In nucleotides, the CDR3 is TGTGCCAGCAGCTTGGAGGGGGAAAGCTCTGGGGCCAACGTCCTGACTTTC.

CDR3 loop: CASSLGGQNTEAFF. CDR3 nucleotides: TGTGCCAGCAGCTTAGGAGGACAGAACACTGAAGCTTTCTTT. The V call is TRBV7-3, the J call TRBJ1-1; D is perhaps TRBD1 (5 bases). The CDR3 loop spans 14 amino acids. V lost 2 bases and J lost 1, with 8 bases in between. Germline CDR1 reads SGHTA; CDR2 reads FQGTGA.